Included here is one TCR beta chain sequence, with context. Antigen specificity is unknown. This entry belongs to a study of T cell responses to AZD1222 COVID-19 vaccine. Germline CDR1 is GTSNPN and CDR2 is SVGIG (reference sequence). This CDR3 spans 16 amino acids. V lost 0 bases, J lost 4 bases, and 16 bases lay in between. Study outcomes and limitations: Increases in Spike-specific TCR breadth and depth were seen after two AZD1222 doses. Repertoires were collected only later (after the peak T cell response had occurred). Females made up more of the donors, who were largely white British, and clonal diversity may have come out too low.

Generated by immunoSEQ multiplex PCR, the TCRdb table keeps only in-frame clones and is missing some. The table has under 200,000 clones, more than 90% seen once. The rearrangement uses TRBV30 and TRBJ1-5; D uncertain. This clonotype was sampled from an adult who received the MenACWY meningococcal vaccine as a control. The sample consisted of peripheral blood, taken 28 days after the second dose of the MenACWY control vaccine. The CDR3 bases are TGTGCCTGGAGTGTACAGCGGGGTAGCGGGAATCAGCCCCAGCATTTT. Translated, it gives CAWSVQRGSGNQPQHF.